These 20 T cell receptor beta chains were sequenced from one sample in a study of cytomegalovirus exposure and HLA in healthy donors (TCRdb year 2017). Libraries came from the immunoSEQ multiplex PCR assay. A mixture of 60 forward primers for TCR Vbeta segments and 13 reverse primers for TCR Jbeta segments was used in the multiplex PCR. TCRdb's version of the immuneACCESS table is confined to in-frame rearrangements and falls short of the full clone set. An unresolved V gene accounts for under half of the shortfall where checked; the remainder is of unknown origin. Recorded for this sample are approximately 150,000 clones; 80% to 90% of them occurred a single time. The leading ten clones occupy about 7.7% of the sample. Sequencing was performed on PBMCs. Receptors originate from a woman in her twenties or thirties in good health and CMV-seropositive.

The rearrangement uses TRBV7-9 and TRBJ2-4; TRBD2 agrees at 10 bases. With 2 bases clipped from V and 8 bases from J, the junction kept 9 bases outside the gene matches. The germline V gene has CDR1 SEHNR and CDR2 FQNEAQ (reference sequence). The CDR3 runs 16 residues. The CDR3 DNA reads TGTGCCAGCAGCTTAAAAGGAGCGGGGGGGCTAGACATTCAGTACTTC. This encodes CASSLKGAGGLDIQYF.

The CDR3 DNA follows: TGCGCCAGCAGCGTTCAAACGGGGACAGCCGCCTACGAGCAGTACTTC. Translated: CASSVQTGTAAYEQYF. V gene TRBV4-3 combines with J gene TRBJ2-7; TRBD1 matches at 7 bases. V gave up 5 bases and J gave up 2 bases; unmatched junction bases: 12. The V gene's germline CDR1 is LGHNA and CDR2 YSLEER. CDR3 size: 16 residues.

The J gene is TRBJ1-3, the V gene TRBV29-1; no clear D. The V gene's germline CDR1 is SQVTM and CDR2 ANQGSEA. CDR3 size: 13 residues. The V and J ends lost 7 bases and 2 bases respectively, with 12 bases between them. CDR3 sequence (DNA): TGCAGCGCCATGGTGGCCACTGGAAACACCATATATTTT. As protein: CSAMVATGNTIYF. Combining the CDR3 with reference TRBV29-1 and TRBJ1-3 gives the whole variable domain SAVISQKPSRDICQRGTSLTIQCQVDSQVTMMFWYRQQPGQSLTLIATANQGSEATYESGFVIDKFPISRPNLTFSTLTVSNMSPEDSSIYLCSAMVATGNTIYFGEGSWLTVV.

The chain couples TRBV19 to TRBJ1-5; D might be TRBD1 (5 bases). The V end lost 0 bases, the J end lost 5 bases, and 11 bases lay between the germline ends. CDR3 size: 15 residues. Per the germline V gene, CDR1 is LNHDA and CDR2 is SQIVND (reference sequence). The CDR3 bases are TGTGCCAGTAGTATAGACAGGGCCGGCTATCAGCCCCAGCATTTT. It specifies CASSIDRAGYQPQHF.

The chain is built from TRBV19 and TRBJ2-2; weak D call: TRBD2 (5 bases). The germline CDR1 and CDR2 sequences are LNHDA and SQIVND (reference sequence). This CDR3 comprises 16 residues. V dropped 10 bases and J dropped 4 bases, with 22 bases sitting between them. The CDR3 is CATLSTLASPTGELFF. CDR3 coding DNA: TGTGCCACCTTATCGACCCTAGCCTCCCCCACCGGGGAGCTGTTTTTT.

The CDR3 coding sequence is TGTGCCAGTAGTATTCAAGGAGGAGCAGGGGGGTACGAGCAGTACTTC. It specifies CASSIQGGAGGYEQYF. This sequence joins TRBV19 and TRBJ2-7; TRBD1 is a possible D gene (7 bases). Germline V gene sequence: CDR1 LNHDA, CDR2 SQIVND (reference sequence). The CDR3 loop spans 16 amino acids. V was pared by 3 bases and J by 4 bases, with 19 bases between.

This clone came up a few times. The DNA for the CDR3 is TGCAGCGTTGAGAATATAGGACAGGGGGCAAAGCAGTACTTC. It encodes CSVENIGQGAKQYF. The V gene is TRBV29-1, the J gene TRBJ2-7; 11 bases agree with TRBD1. CDR3 size: 14 residues. Germline assignment: CDR1 SQVTM and CDR2 ANQGSEA. The ends lost 3 bases at V and 8 bases at J; junction bases unmatched: 9.

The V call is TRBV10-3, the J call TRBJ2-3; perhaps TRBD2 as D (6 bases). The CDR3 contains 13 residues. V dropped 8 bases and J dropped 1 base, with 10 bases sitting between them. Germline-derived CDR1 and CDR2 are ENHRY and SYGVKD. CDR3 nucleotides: TGTGCCATCTCTAGGGAGGGCACAGATACGCAGTATTTT. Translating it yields CAISREGTDTQYF.

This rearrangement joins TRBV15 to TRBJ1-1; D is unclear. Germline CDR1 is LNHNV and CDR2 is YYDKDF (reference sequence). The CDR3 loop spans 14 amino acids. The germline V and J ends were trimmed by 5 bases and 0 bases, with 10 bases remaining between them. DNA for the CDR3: TGTGCCACCAGCCGGGTTCCCCTGAACACTGAAGCTTTCTTT. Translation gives CATSRVPLNTEAFF.

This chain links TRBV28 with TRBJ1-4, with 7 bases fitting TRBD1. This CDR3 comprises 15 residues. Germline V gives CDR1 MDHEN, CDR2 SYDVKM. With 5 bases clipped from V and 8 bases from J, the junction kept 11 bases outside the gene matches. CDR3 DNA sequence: TGTGCCAGCAGTCGGGACAGATTGGGAGGAGAAAAACTGTTTTTT. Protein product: CASSRDRLGGEKLFF.

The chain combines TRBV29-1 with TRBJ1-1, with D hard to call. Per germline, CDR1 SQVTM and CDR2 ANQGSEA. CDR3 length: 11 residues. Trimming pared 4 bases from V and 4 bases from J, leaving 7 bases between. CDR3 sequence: CSVVRFTEAFF. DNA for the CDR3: TGCAGCGTTGTTCGGTTCACTGAAGCTTTCTTT.

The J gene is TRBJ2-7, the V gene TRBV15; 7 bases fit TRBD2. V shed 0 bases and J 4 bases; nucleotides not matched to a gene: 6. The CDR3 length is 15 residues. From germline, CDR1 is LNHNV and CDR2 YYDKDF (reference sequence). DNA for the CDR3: TGTGCCACCAGCAGAGAGGAGACTAGCTATTACGAGCAGTACTTC. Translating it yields CATSREETSYYEQYF.

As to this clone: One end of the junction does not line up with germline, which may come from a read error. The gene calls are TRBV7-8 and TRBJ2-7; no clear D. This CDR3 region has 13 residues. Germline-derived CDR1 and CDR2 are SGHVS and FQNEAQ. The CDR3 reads CASNLEQAYEQYF. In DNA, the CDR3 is TGTGCCAGCAACTTAGAGCAGGCATACGAGCAGTACTTC.

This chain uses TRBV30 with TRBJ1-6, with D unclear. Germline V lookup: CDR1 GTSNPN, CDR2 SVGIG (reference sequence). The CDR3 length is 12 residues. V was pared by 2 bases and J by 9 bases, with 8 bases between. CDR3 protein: CAWSLSVSPLHF. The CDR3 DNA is TGTGCCTGGAGTTTATCCGTTTCACCCCTCCACTTT.

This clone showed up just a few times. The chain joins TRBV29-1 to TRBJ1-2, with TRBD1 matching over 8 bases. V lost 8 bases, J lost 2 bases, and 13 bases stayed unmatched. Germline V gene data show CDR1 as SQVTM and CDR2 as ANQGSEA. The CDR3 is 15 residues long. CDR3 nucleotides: TGCAGCTCTTACATCTGGACAGGGAGAAACTATGGCTACACCTTC. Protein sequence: CSSYIWTGRNYGYTF. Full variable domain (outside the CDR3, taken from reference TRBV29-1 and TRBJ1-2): SAVISQKPSRDICQRGTSLTIQCQVDSQVTMMFWYRQQPGQSLTLIATANQGSEATYESGFVIDKFPISRPNLTFSTLTVSNMSPEDSSIYLCSSYIWTGRNYGYTFGSGTRLTVV.

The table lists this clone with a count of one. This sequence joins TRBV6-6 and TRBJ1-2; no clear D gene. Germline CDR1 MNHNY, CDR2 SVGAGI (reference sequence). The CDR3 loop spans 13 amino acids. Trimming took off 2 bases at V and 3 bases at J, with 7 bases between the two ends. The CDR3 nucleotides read TGTGCCAGCAGTTACGGAGCTTACTATGGCTACACCTTC. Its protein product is CASSYGAYYGYTF.

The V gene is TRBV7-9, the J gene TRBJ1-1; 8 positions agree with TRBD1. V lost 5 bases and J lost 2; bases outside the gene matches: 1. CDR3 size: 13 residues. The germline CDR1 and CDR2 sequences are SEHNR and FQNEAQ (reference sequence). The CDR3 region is CASSPGGNTEAFF. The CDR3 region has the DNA TGTGCCAGCAGCCCAGGGGGCAACACTGAAGCTTTCTTT.

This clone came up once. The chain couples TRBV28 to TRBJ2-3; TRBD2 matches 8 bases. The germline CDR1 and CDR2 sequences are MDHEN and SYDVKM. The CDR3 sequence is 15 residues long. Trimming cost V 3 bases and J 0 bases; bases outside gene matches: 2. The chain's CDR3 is CASSFKRGSTDTQYF. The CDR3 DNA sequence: TGTGCCAGCAGTTTCAAGCGGGGGAGCACAGATACGCAGTATTTT.

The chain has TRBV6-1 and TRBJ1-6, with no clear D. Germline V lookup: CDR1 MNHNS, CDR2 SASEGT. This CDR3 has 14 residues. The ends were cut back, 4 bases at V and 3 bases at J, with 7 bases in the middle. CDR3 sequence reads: CASSGASYNSPLHF. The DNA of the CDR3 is TGTGCCAGCAGTGGGGCCAGCTATAATTCACCCCTCCACTTT.

The CDR3 DNA reads TGTGCCAGCAGCCAAAGGCCCGGGACTAGCGCCTACAATGAGCAGTTCTTC. It specifies CASSQRPGTSAYNEQFF. The V call is TRBV4-2, the J call TRBJ2-1; 10 bases are shared with TRBD2. The CDR3 is 17 amino acids. Germline V gene sequence: CDR1 LGHNA, CDR2 YNFKEQ. With 2 bases clipped from V and 2 bases from J, the junction kept 6 bases outside the gene matches.